This is a list of T cell receptor beta chains from one sample in a study of T cell clonotyping in hematopoietic cell transplantation. The repertoire was sequenced with immunoSEQ multiplex PCR; TCRdb's copy has only in-frame clones and lacks some. The sample records 30,000 to 45,000 clones, around 90% being singletons. Material for sequencing was peripheral blood mononuclear cells. The receptor set was obtained from a woman aged 35 to 49 in good health. Some clones in this sample may be carry-over from other donors' samples. Both conserved end residues are part of each CDR3. D genes are given only for firm matches. Only part of the rows carry a size: once, few, many, or a class if the clone is expanded.

d_gene: TRBD1
abundance: -
j_gene: TRBJ1-2
v_gene: TRBV30
CDR3aa: CAWSPGQGLSGYTF
CDR3nt: TGTGCCTGGAGCCCGGGACAGGGGCTGAGTGGGTACACCTTC

d_gene: -
abundance: -
j_gene: TRBJ1-2
v_gene: TRBV20-1
CDR3aa: CSATLPGGDFF
CDR3nt: TGCAGTGCTACCCTTCCGGGGGGGGACTTTTTC

d_gene: TRBD1
abundance: once
j_gene: TRBJ1-4
v_gene: TRBV28
CDR3aa: CASSPSWPGSRGTELFF
CDR3nt: TGTGCCAGCAGTCCCTCGTGGCCGGGTTCCAGGGGGACCGAACTGTTTTTT

d_gene: TRBD2
abundance: -
j_gene: TRBJ2-2
v_gene: TRBV29-1
CDR3aa: CSVGGGSGGELFF
CDR3nt: TGCAGCGTTGGGGGCGGGAGCGGCGGGGAGCTGTTTTTT

d_gene: -
abundance: -
j_gene: TRBJ2-7
v_gene: TRBV28
CDR3aa: CASSPRAEQYF
CDR3nt: TGTGCCAGCAGTCCCCGGGCTGAGCAGTACTTC

d_gene: TRBD2
abundance: -
j_gene: TRBJ2-3
v_gene: TRBV5-1
CDR3aa: CASSLPGTSGSRITDTQYF
CDR3nt: TGCGCCAGCAGCCTTCCCGGGACTAGCGGGAGCCGTATCACAGATACGCAGTATTTT

d_gene: TRBD1
abundance: -
j_gene: TRBJ2-5
v_gene: TRBV5-4
CDR3aa: CASSWAGTGFGETQYF
CDR3nt: TGTGCCAGCAGCTGGGCCGGGACAGGGTTTGGGGAGACCCAGTACTTC

d_gene: -
abundance: -
j_gene: TRBJ2-5
v_gene: TRBV5-4
CDR3aa: CASSFTGQETQYF
CDR3nt: TGTGCCAGCAGCTTTACGGGTCAAGAGACCCAGTACTTC

d_gene: -
abundance: -
j_gene: TRBJ2-2
v_gene: TRBV7-3
CDR3aa: CASSFWSSGNTGELFF
CDR3nt: TGTGCCAGCAGCTTTTGGTCGAGCGGGAACACCGGGGAGCTGTTTTTT

d_gene: -
abundance: few
j_gene: TRBJ1-2
v_gene: TRBV28
CDR3aa: CASDRPMSRGYTF
CDR3nt: TGTGCCAGTGACAGGCCGATGTCGCGTGGCTACACCTTC

d_gene: -
abundance: -
j_gene: TRBJ2-7
v_gene: TRBV6-5
CDR3aa: CASRADTSYEQYF
CDR3nt: TGTGCCAGCAGGGCGGACACCTCCTACGAGCAGTACTTC

d_gene: -
abundance: -
j_gene: TRBJ1-5
v_gene: TRBV7-2
CDR3aa: CASSFGPNHHQPQHF
CDR3nt: TGTGCCAGCAGCTTTGGGCCGAACCATCATCAGCCCCAGCATTTT

d_gene: -
abundance: -
j_gene: TRBJ1-2
v_gene: TRBV5-4
CDR3aa: CASSPGSNNYGYTF
CDR3nt: TGTGCCAGCAGCCCAGGGAGTAATAACTATGGCTACACCTTC

d_gene: TRBD1
abundance: -
j_gene: TRBJ2-7
v_gene: TRBV28
CDR3aa: CASSFPPGQGVGEQYF
CDR3nt: TGTGCCAGCAGTTTCCCCCCGGGACAGGGTGTGGGAGAGCAGTACTTC

d_gene: TRBD2
abundance: -
j_gene: TRBJ2-1
v_gene: TRBV10-3
CDR3aa: CAISEDSGGPKDNEQFF
CDR3nt: TGTGCCATCAGTGAGGATAGCGGGGGCCCCAAAGACAATGAGCAGTTCTTC

d_gene: TRBD1
abundance: -
j_gene: TRBJ1-5
v_gene: TRBV30
CDR3aa: CAWALDRPHNQPQHF
CDR3nt: TGTGCCTGGGCCCTGGACAGGCCACACAATCAGCCCCAGCATTTT

d_gene: TRBD1
abundance: -
j_gene: TRBJ2-7
v_gene: TRBV19
CDR3aa: CASSIEGTGMAEQYF
CDR3nt: TGTGCCAGTAGTATAGAGGGGACAGGGATGGCCGAGCAGTACTTC

d_gene: -
abundance: once
j_gene: TRBJ1-3
v_gene: TRBV6-5
CDR3aa: CASRSSSGNTIYF
CDR3nt: TGTGCCAGCAGAAGTTCCTCTGGAAACACCATATATTTT

d_gene: -
abundance: few
j_gene: TRBJ1-5
v_gene: TRBV19
CDR3aa: CASRDTLDQPQHF
CDR3nt: TGTGCCAGTAGGGACACTCTGGATCAGCCCCAGCATTTT

d_gene: -
abundance: few
j_gene: TRBJ1-5
v_gene: TRBV28
CDR3aa: CASSRGGATVEPQHF
CDR3nt: TGTGCCAGCAGTCGGGGGGGCGCGACGGTGGAGCCCCAGCATTTT

d_gene: -
abundance: -
j_gene: TRBJ1-1
v_gene: TRBV25-1
CDR3aa: CASSEYGGTEAFF
CDR3nt: TGTGCCAGCAGTGAATATGGTGGCACTGAAGCTTTCTTT

d_gene: -
abundance: -
j_gene: TRBJ2-5
v_gene: TRBV21-1
CDR3aa: CASSKCRSQSQETQYF
CDR3nt: TGTGCCAGCAGCAAGTGTCGGTCCCAGTCCCAAGAGACCCAGTACTTC

d_gene: -
abundance: -
j_gene: TRBJ1-2
v_gene: TRBV7-8
CDR3aa: CASSLNENSLGYTF
CDR3nt: TGTGCCAGCAGCTTAAATGAAAACAGTTTAGGCTACACCTTC

d_gene: -
abundance: -
j_gene: TRBJ1-3
v_gene: TRBV7-2
CDR3aa: CASSLAGGSSGNTIYF
CDR3nt: TGTGCCAGCAGCTTAGCCGGGGGGTCGTCTGGAAACACCATATATTTT

d_gene: TRBD1
abundance: -
j_gene: TRBJ2-2
v_gene: TRBV30
CDR3aa: CARTGRDRVTGELFF
CDR3nt: TGTGCTCGGACGGGCCGGGACAGGGTGACCGGGGAGCTGTTTTTT

d_gene: -
abundance: -
j_gene: TRBJ2-7
v_gene: TRBV30
CDR3aa: CAWSLTRRDEQYF
CDR3nt: TGTGCCTGGAGTTTAACTAGGAGGGACGAGCAGTACTTC

d_gene: TRBD2
abundance: few
j_gene: TRBJ2-3
v_gene: TRBV19
CDR3aa: CASSPLLADTQYF
CDR3nt: TGTGCCAGTAGTCCCTTACTAGCGGATACGCAGTATTTT

d_gene: -
abundance: few
j_gene: TRBJ2-1
v_gene: TRBV2
CDR3aa: CASAGYNEQFF
CDR3nt: TGTGCCAGCGCGGGTTACAATGAGCAGTTCTTC

d_gene: -
abundance: -
j_gene: TRBJ2-7
v_gene: TRBV7-9
CDR3aa: CASSQTDARYEQYF
CDR3nt: TGTGCCAGCAGCCAGACCGATGCTCGCTACGAGCAGTACTTC

d_gene: -
abundance: -
j_gene: TRBJ1-5
v_gene: TRBV21-1
CDR3aa: CASRWSNQPQHF
CDR3nt: TGTGCCAGCAGATGGAGCAATCAGCCCCAGCATTTT

d_gene: TRBD1
abundance: -
j_gene: TRBJ2-2
v_gene: TRBV7-2
CDR3aa: CASSPWTGSVLYGELFF
CDR3nt: TGTGCCAGCAGCCCCTGGACAGGGTCGGTGTTGTACGGGGAGCTGTTTTTT

d_gene: -
abundance: -
j_gene: TRBJ2-1
v_gene: TRBV7-7
CDR3aa: CASSPGLRNEQFF
CDR3nt: TGTGCTAGCAGCCCCGGCCTTCGCAATGAGCAGTTCTTC

d_gene: TRBD1
abundance: -
j_gene: TRBJ1-2
v_gene: TRBV5-1
CDR3aa: CASSSPGTDYGYTF
CDR3nt: TGCGCCAGCAGCTCCCCCGGGACAGACTATGGCTACACCTTC

d_gene: -
abundance: -
j_gene: TRBJ1-2
v_gene: TRBV6-5
CDR3aa: CASSRDGLRGYTF
CDR3nt: TGTGCCAGCAGTCGGGACGGTCTACGAGGCTACACCTTC

d_gene: -
abundance: -
j_gene: TRBJ2-3
v_gene: TRBV7-3
CDR3aa: CASSLVVPAELRADTQYF
CDR3nt: TGTGCCAGCAGCCTAGTTGTGCCCGCGGAACTAAGGGCAGATACGCAGTATTTT

d_gene: TRBD1
abundance: -
j_gene: TRBJ1-2
v_gene: TRBV28
CDR3aa: CASRDTTGNYGYTF
CDR3nt: TGTGCCAGCCGCGACACGACAGGGAACTATGGCTACACCTTC

d_gene: -
abundance: -
j_gene: TRBJ1-4
v_gene: TRBV6-1
CDR3aa: CASSAEKLFF
CDR3nt: TGTGCCAGCTCGGCGGAAAAACTGTTTTTT

d_gene: TRBD1
abundance: -
j_gene: TRBJ1-1
v_gene: TRBV19
CDR3aa: CATSRDRNTEAFF
CDR3nt: TGTGCCACCTCCAGGGACAGAAACACTGAAGCTTTCTTT

d_gene: -
abundance: -
j_gene: TRBJ2-7
v_gene: TRBV7-6
CDR3aa: CASKGAYEQYF
CDR3nt: TGTGCCAGCAAGGGCGCCTACGAGCAGTACTTC

d_gene: -
abundance: -
j_gene: TRBJ1-1
v_gene: TRBV7-2
CDR3aa: CASSFSSVSPEAFF
CDR3nt: TGTGCCAGCAGCTTTAGTTCAGTGTCCCCTGAAGCTTTCTTT

d_gene: -
abundance: -
j_gene: TRBJ1-1
v_gene: TRBV30
CDR3aa: CAWSDTANTEAFF
CDR3nt: TGTGCCTGGAGTGACACGGCGAACACTGAAGCTTTCTTT

d_gene: -
abundance: -
j_gene: TRBJ2-2
v_gene: TRBV30
CDR3aa: CAWSVLRGGELFF
CDR3nt: TGTGCCTGGAGTGTATTGAGGGGAGGGGAGCTGTTTTTT

d_gene: TRBD2
abundance: -
j_gene: TRBJ2-3
v_gene: TRBV9
CDR3aa: CASSVEGLATDTQYF
CDR3nt: TGTGCCAGCAGCGTAGAGGGACTAGCCACAGATACGCAGTATTTT

d_gene: TRBD1
abundance: -
j_gene: TRBJ1-2
v_gene: TRBV29-1
CDR3aa: CSVGGPKQGNYGYTF
CDR3nt: TGCAGCGTTGGGGGGCCGAAACAGGGGAACTATGGCTACACCTTC

d_gene: -
abundance: -
j_gene: TRBJ2-5
v_gene: TRBV4-2
CDR3aa: CASSKASQETQYF
CDR3nt: TGTGCCAGCAGTAAGGCCAGTCAAGAGACCCAGTACTTC

d_gene: TRBD1
abundance: -
j_gene: TRBJ2-7
v_gene: TRBV25-1
CDR3aa: CAVKGDSPYEQYF
CDR3nt: TGTGCCGTTAAGGGGGACAGCCCCTACGAGCAGTACTTC

d_gene: -
abundance: -
j_gene: TRBJ2-7
v_gene: TRBV19
CDR3aa: CASSIGTSTYEQYF
CDR3nt: TGTGCCAGTAGTATCGGGACTTCTACCTACGAGCAGTACTTC

d_gene: -
abundance: -
j_gene: TRBJ2-7
v_gene: TRBV28
CDR3aa: CASSPILSLGSYEQYF
CDR3nt: TGTGCCAGCAGCCCAATACTATCGTTGGGGTCCTACGAGCAGTACTTC

d_gene: TRBD2
abundance: -
j_gene: TRBJ2-1
v_gene: TRBV7-3
CDR3aa: CASSPQPGLAGAGAGEQFF
CDR3nt: TGTGCCAGCAGCCCACAGCCGGGACTAGCGGGAGCTGGGGCGGGTGAGCAGTTCTTC

d_gene: -
abundance: -
j_gene: TRBJ1-4
v_gene: TRBV19
CDR3aa: CASSPGGSLNEKLFF
CDR3nt: TGTGCCAGTAGTCCTGGCGGCAGCCTGAATGAAAAACTGTTTTTT

d_gene: -
abundance: -
j_gene: TRBJ2-7
v_gene: TRBV6-1
CDR3aa: CASSGPSLSRGVSSYEQYF
CDR3nt: TGTGCCAGCAGTGGGCCCTCTTTGTCGCGGGGCGTATCCTCCTACGAGCAGTACTTC